What follows are 23 T cell receptor beta chains derived from one specimen sequenced in a study of molecular identifiers for immune sequencing clone quantification. TCRdb re-called the PCR reads through MiXCR, storing one row per CDR3 protein. The top ten clones hold about 2% of a sample with 50,000 or so distinct CDR3 sequences, approximately 26% of them seen once. The source material was naive CD8+ T cells from blood, with Jurkat cell RNA spiked in. Subset given: FACS-sorted CD8+CD4-CCR7+CD45RA+ naive T cells. The receptors were gathered from a human donor in good health. Some libraries in this study had Jurkat cell RNA spiked in.

This clonotype was counted many times. This chain connects TRBV18 to TRBJ2-3; no definite D call. Trimming removed 4 bases at V and 0 bases at J, with 5 bases between. CDR1 KGHSH and CDR2 LQKENI come from the germline V gene. The CDR3 contains 13 residues. CDR3 sequence (DNA): TGTGCCAGCTCACTGGACAGCACAGATACGCAGTATTTT. Its protein is CASSLDSTDTQYF.

This clonotype was counted only a few times. This may arise from a read error, as a much more abundant clone is one base away. The genes are TRBV29-1 and TRBJ2-5; TRBD2 aligns across 9 bases. CDR1 is SQVTM, CDR2 ANQGSEA, per germline. CDR3 length: 15 amino acids. V trimming: 4 bases; J trimming: 4 bases; junction bases outside the gene matches: 10. CDR3 residues: CSVGTLAGEVETQYF. As DNA, the CDR3 is TGCAGCGTTGGGACATTAGCGGGAGAGGTAGAGACCCAGTACTTC.

This clonotype turned up a few times. V is TRBV30 and J is TRBJ1-1, with D unresolved. The germline CDR1 and CDR2 sequences are GTSNPN and SVGIG (reference sequence). The germline V and J ends were trimmed by 0 bases and 1 base, with 6 bases remaining between them. CDR3 length: 13 residues. The CDR3 region is CAWSVARNTEAFF. DNA of the CDR3: TGTGCCTGGAGTGTAGCCAGGAACACTGAAGCTTTCTTT.

In its sample, this clonotype was seen many times. The V gene is TRBV29-1, the J gene TRBJ1-2; D is unresolved. Germline V gene data show CDR1 as SQVTM and CDR2 as ANQGSEA. The V and J ends lost 7 bases and 0 bases respectively, with 12 bases between them. The CDR3 sequence is 13 residues long. The CDR3 sequence: CSARLVANYGYTF. CDR3 nucleotide sequence: TGCAGCGCACGCTTAGTAGCTAACTATGGCTACACCTTC.

V gene TRBV10-3 combines with J gene TRBJ2-3, with 11 bases that match TRBD2. The CDR3 consists of 19 residues. V shed 4 bases, J shed 6 bases, and the junction held 18 bases outside the gene matches. Germline V gene sequence: CDR1 ENHRY, CDR2 SYGVKD. The CDR3 DNA reads as TGTGCCATCAGTGTCCCTCTCATCGGTAGCGGGGGGGAGGTGGATACGCAGTATTTT. Translating gives CAISVPLIGSGGEVDTQYF.

This clonotype was recorded many times. The chain employs TRBV7-9 and TRBJ1-6; maybe TRBD1 (5 bases). V shed 5 bases and J shed 9 bases, with 17 bases lying between them. There are 15 residues in the CDR3. Germline V gene data show CDR1 as SEHNR and CDR2 as FQNEAQ (reference sequence). CDR3 amino acids: CASSNFREVFSPLHF. In DNA form, the CDR3 reads TGTGCCAGCAGCAATTTCAGGGAGGTTTTTTCACCCCTCCACTTT.

J is TRBJ1-2 and V is TRBV13; a possible D gene is TRBD1 (5 bases). The ends were cut back, 1 base at V and 0 bases at J, with 21 bases in the middle. This CDR3 comprises 19 residues. CDR1 and CDR2 (germline): PRHDT, FYEKMQ (reference sequence). This CDR3 is CASSLEGPGISQANYGYTF. CDR3 bases: TGTGCCAGCAGCTTAGAGGGCCCAGGGATATCCCAGGCTAACTATGGCTACACCTTC.

This clonotype occurred many times. The V and J genes are TRBV19 and TRBJ2-2, with D uncertain. This CDR3 is built from 13 residues. V lost 3 bases to trimming and J lost 5 bases, with 7 bases between them. CDR1 LNHDA and CDR2 SQIVND come from the germline V gene (reference sequence). In DNA form, the CDR3 reads TGTGCCAGTAGTATTAGAGGTACCGGGGAGCTGTTTTTT. Encoded protein: CASSIRGTGELFF. The variable domain in full, completed from reference TRBV19 and TRBJ2-2, reads DGGITQSPKYLFRKEGQNVTLSCEQNLNHDAMYWYRQDPGQGLRLIYYSQIVNDFQKGDIAEGYSVSREKKESFPLTVTSAQKNPTAFYLCASSIRGTGELFFGEGSRLTVL.

This clonotype has at least ten counts. The chain joins TRBV27 to TRBJ1-4; D is perhaps TRBD1 (5 bases). CDR3 length equals 14 residues. Germline-derived CDR1 and CDR2 are MNHEY and SMNVEV (reference sequence). With 6 bases removed from V and 7 bases from J, the gap between germline ends came to 15 bases. The CDR3: CASRPAGLSEKLFF. The DNA for the CDR3 is TGTGCCAGCAGGCCCGCGGGACTCAGTGAAAAACTGTTTTTT. The whole variable domain, filled in from reference TRBV27 and TRBJ1-4, reads EAQVTQNPRYLITVTGKKLTVTCSQNMNHEYMSWYRQDPGLGLRQIYYSMNVEVTDKGDVPEGYKVSRKEKRNFPLILESPSPNQTSLYFCASRPAGLSEKLFFGSGTQLSVL.

This clonotype appeared many times. The chain has TRBV4-1 and TRBJ2-3; 8 nucleotides agree with TRBD1. V gave up 4 bases and J gave up 1 base; unmatched junction bases: 10. The CDR3 spans 17 residues. Germline assignment: CDR1 MGHRA and CDR2 YSYEKL. This CDR3 is CASSLQGASLGTDTQYF. The CDR3 DNA follows: TGCGCCAGCAGCCTTCAGGGGGCTAGCCTTGGCACAGATACGCAGTATTTT.

To note about this clonotype: This sequence may be a read error, since a much larger clone differs from it by one base. V and J are TRBV9 and TRBJ2-3; D not resolved. CDR3 length equals 15 residues. Germline CDR1 SGDLS, CDR2 YYNGEE. CDR3 residues: CVSSERLAHPDTQYF. In DNA form, the CDR3 reads TGTGTCAGCAGCGAGCGACTCGCCCACCCAGATACGCAGTATTTT. Combining the CDR3 with reference TRBV9 and TRBJ2-3 gives the whole variable domain DSGVTQTPKHLITATGQRVTLRCSPRSGDLSVYWYQQSLDQGLQFLIQYYNGEERAKGNILERFSAQQFPDLHSELNLSSLELGDSALYFCVSSERLAHPDTQYFGPGTRLTVL.

The chain uses TRBV28 and TRBJ2-7, with 7 bases matching TRBD2. The CDR3 loop spans 15 amino acids. In germline, CDR1 is MDHEN, CDR2 SYDVKM. V trimming: 10 bases; J trimming: 2 bases; junction bases outside the gene matches: 14. The CDR3 sequence is CATTTTLGGTYEQYF. The DNA of the CDR3 is TGTGCCACCACTACTACTCTGGGAGGGACCTACGAGCAGTACTTC.

In the case of this clonotype: A much larger clonotype is one base distant, so this may be a read error. The chain employs TRBV20-1 and TRBJ2-7; no clear D gene. The CDR3 runs to 11 residues. Germline values: CDR1 DFQATT, CDR2 SNEGSKA (reference sequence). The CDR3 DNA follows: TGCAGTGCTAGGGCTGCCTACGCGCAGTACTTC. It encodes CSARAAYAQYF.

As regards this clonotype: A much larger clone differs from this one at a single base, so this may be a read error. No conserved phenylalanine or tryptophan ends this CDR3, so it is likely a read error. The chain carries TRBV6-1 and TRBJ1-1; D unclear. The CDR3 spans 14 residues. Germline loops: CDR1 MNHNS, CDR2 SASEGT. V gave up 2 bases and J gave up 2 bases, with 9 bases separating them. CDR3 DNA sequence: TGTGCCAGCAGTGAAAACAGCCTTAACACTGAAGCTTTCCTT. This codes for CASSENSLNTEAFL.

As to this clonotype: This may stem from a read error, because a much larger clone lies one nucleotide away. J is TRBJ2-3 and V is TRBV6-2 or TRBV6-3, with 8 nucleotides matching TRBD1. The CDR3 extends over 13 amino acids. Germline CDR1 is MNHEY and CDR2 is SVGEGT. V dropped 6 bases and J dropped 1; count of bases not matched to a gene: 0. This CDR3 is CASSRGRTDTQYF. CDR3 DNA: TGTGCCAGCAGCAGGGGGCGCACAGATACGCAGTATTTT.

Ten or more counts support this clonotype. V and J are TRBV7-9 and TRBJ2-3; unclear D gene. Trimming took 2 bases from V and 4 from J, leaving 4 bases between them. Germline CDR1 reads SEHNR; CDR2 reads FQNEAQ (reference sequence). The CDR3 totals 12 residues. CDR3 in DNA: TGTGCCAGCAGCTTAATATCAGATACGCAGTATTTT. Protein: CASSLISDTQYF.

Comment on this clonotype: A much larger clone is a single base away; this may be a read error. The chain carries TRBV27 and TRBJ1-2; D is perhaps TRBD1 (5 bases). The CDR3 is 17 residues long. Germline loops: CDR1 MNHEY, CDR2 SMNVEV (reference sequence). CDR3 coding DNA: TGTGCCAGCTGTTTATGGGGGGGATTACAATTCAACTATGGCTACACCTTC. This codes for CASCLWGGLQFNYGYTF.

At least ten counts were recorded for this clonotype. This sequence joins TRBV4-3 and TRBJ2-3, with D possibly being TRBD1 (6 bases). This CDR3 has 16 residues. V lost 0 bases and J lost 0, with 10 bases in between. CDR1 and CDR2 from the germline V gene are LGHNA and YSLEER. For the CDR3, the DNA is TGCGCCAGCAGCCAAGAACGGACAGCCAGCACAGATACGCAGTATTTT. Translation gives CASSQERTASTDTQYF.

This rearrangement joins TRBV6-2 or TRBV6-3 to TRBJ2-1, with 9 bases that match TRBD2. The CDR3 is made up of 15 amino acids. V was pared by 2 bases and J by 4 bases, with 3 bases of the junction left unmatched. The germline V gene encodes CDR1 MNHEY and CDR2 SVGEGT. Here the CDR3 reads CASSYVAGAYNEQFF. The DNA of the CDR3 is TGTGCCAGCAGTTACGTAGCGGGGGCTTACAATGAGCAGTTCTTC.

This clonotype was observed many times. The chain recombines TRBV9 with TRBJ2-2; 9 nucleotides align to TRBD2. V shed 3 bases, J shed 7 bases, and the junction held 7 bases outside the gene matches. The CDR3 consists of 15 residues. CDR1 SGDLS and CDR2 YYNGEE come from the germline V gene. CDR3 loop: CASSGGRAVDGELFF. The CDR3 DNA reads as TGTGCCAGCAGCGGCGGGAGGGCCGTCGACGGGGAGCTGTTTTTT.

This clonotype was counted a few times. The DNA for the CDR3 is TGTGCCAGCAATCTCAGGGGGGGACAGCCCCAGCATTTT. Its translation: CASNLRGGQPQHF. The V call is TRBV12-3 or TRBV12-4, the J call TRBJ1-5, with 7 positions matching TRBD1. The CDR3 totals 13 residues. V dropped 7 bases and J dropped 7; count of bases not matched to a gene: 7.

In its sample, this clonotype was seen many times. The chain combines TRBV6-5 with TRBJ2-3, with 7 bases matching TRBD2. Germline V gene data show CDR1 as MNHEY and CDR2 as SVGAGI. This CDR3 comprises 14 residues. The trim removed 2 bases at V and 6 bases at J, leaving 5 bases unmatched. CDR3 loop: CASSYLTSLDTQYF. The CDR3 coding sequence is TGTGCCAGCAGTTACCTGACTAGCTTGGATACGCAGTATTTT.

The gene calls are TRBV28 and TRBJ2-2; a weak D match, TRBD2 (6 bases). CDR1 and CDR2 (germline): MDHEN, SYDVKM. This CDR3 contains 17 residues. V was trimmed by 5 bases and J by 6 bases, leaving 22 bases between them. CDR3 loop: CASSREEAGSYAGELFF. DNA for the CDR3: TGTGCCAGCAGTCGCGAGGAGGCGGGATCCTACGCCGGGGAGCTGTTTTTT.